A single T cell receptor (beta chain) is shown here with its context. Its antigen is unknown. V lost 3 bases and J lost 3; bases outside the gene matches: 8. The CDR3 runs 17 residues. Germline loops: CDR1 SGHAT, CDR2 FQNNGV. Assay used: immunoSEQ multiplex PCR; TCRdb lists only in-frame clones, some missing. The sample yields roughly 48,000 clones, over 85% seen once. Sampling times: baseline, cycle 4 day 1, cycle 7 day 1. This sample was taken from a study of OX40 agonist ivuxolimab in advanced cancers. Study information: Administration of intravenous ivuxolimab to patients occurred every 2 weeks at 0.01 to 10 mg/kg.

Study outcomes and limitations: Expanded clones belonging to CD8+ T cells outnumbered, on average, those of CD4+. Certain nonresponders likewise exhibited a low normalized T-cell clonal expansion.

The sequence came from an adult with an advanced solid tumor such as melanoma, head and neck, liver or kidney cancer. Sample: CD4+ or CD8+ T cells sorted from blood, taken in a trial of the OX40 agonist ivuxolimab. The rearrangement links TRBV11-2 to TRBJ1-4, with 9 bases aligning to TRBD1. In nucleotides, the CDR3 is TGTGCCAGCAGCTTCGGACAGGGGAGTCTTGCTAATGAAAAACTGTTTTTT. Amino acid sequence: CASSFGQGSLANEKLFF.